The 7 T cell receptor beta chains reported below all come from one sample, sequenced in a study of T-cell reconstitution after alpha-beta-depleted transplantation in children. Unique molecular identifiers were incorporated into the prepared TCRbeta library. One entry per CDR3 protein, called by TCRdb with MiXCR from the PCR reads. Seen here are approximately 490,000 distinct CDR3 sequences, 9.5% to 15% observed once, and the top ten hold about 5%. Here the sequenced sample was PBMCs from the stem cell graft donor, taken from the stem cell graft. Every receptor here comes from a human donor who donated a stem cell graft to a child with combined immunodeficiency.

This sequence joins TRBV2 and TRBJ2-1; D possibly corresponds to TRBD2 (5 bases). The CDR3 covers 16 residues. Germline V lookup: CDR1 SNHLY, CDR2 FYNNEI. V lost 9 bases to trimming and J lost 0 bases, with 18 bases between them. CDR3 nucleotides: TGTGCCAGTCAGCGAGAGTCTAGCCTCTCCTACAATGAGCAGTTCTTC. As protein: CASQRESSLSYNEQFF.

There are a few counts of this clonotype. The gene calls are TRBV12-3 or TRBV12-4 and TRBJ2-4; D is undetermined. With 8 bases removed from V and 10 bases from J, the gap between germline ends came to 12 bases. There are 11 residues in the CDR3. CDR3 sequence: CASRGGGIQYF. CDR3 sequence (DNA): TGTGCCAGCCGAGGCGGTGGGATTCAGTACTTC.

This clonotype was picked up a small number of times. J is TRBJ2-5 and V is TRBV7-2, with D tentatively TRBD1 (6 bases). V lost 6 bases and J lost 1, with 12 bases in between. The CDR3 is made up of 14 amino acids. The germline V gene has CDR1 SGHTA and CDR2 FQGNSA. CDR3 in DNA: TGTGCCAGCAGGCAGGGGTCGATCCAAGAGACCCAGTACTTC. It codes for CASRQGSIQETQYF.

This clonotype has ten or more counts. V and J are TRBV20-1 and TRBJ2-3, with 12 bases matching TRBD2. The CDR3 covers 13 residues. The germline V gene encodes CDR1 DFQATT and CDR2 SNEGSKA (reference sequence). V shed 7 bases, J shed 9 bases, and the junction held 8 bases outside the gene matches. DNA for the CDR3: TGCAGTGTCCTAGCGGGGGGGCGGGAAACGCAGTATTTT. Translation gives CSVLAGGRETQYF.

The gene calls are TRBV6-2 or TRBV6-3 and TRBJ1-2; TRBD1 is a possible D gene (5 bases). This CDR3 spans 17 amino acids. Trimming pared 2 bases from V and 2 bases from J, leaving 18 bases between. Germline lookup yields CDR1 MNHEY and CDR2 SVGEGT. The CDR3 spells CASSYNSAGRVNYGYTF. In DNA, the CDR3 is TGTGCCAGCAGTTACAATTCGGCGGGCAGGGTAAACTATGGCTACACCTTC.

On this clonotype itself: This sequence may be a read error, since a much larger clone differs from it by one base. V and J are TRBV12-3 or TRBV12-4 and TRBJ2-1, with 10 bases lining up with TRBD2. This CDR3 has 15 amino acids. Trimming at V came to 8 bases and at J to 6 bases, leaving 10 bases not matched to a gene. The CDR3 region has the DNA TGTGCCAGCCGAGGACTAGCGGTAGGGCCCAATGAGCAGTTCTTC. It codes for CASRGLAVGPNEQFF.

For the CDR3, the DNA is TGTGCCACCAGTGATTTAGAGGAGATTCCCGGCGGGGAGCTGTTTTTT. As protein: CATSDLEEIPGGELFF. The chain carries TRBV24-1 and TRBJ2-2, with D hard to call. Germline V lookup: CDR1 KGHDR, CDR2 SFDVKD. The CDR3 has 16 residues. V lost 1 base, J lost 7 bases, and 15 bases lay in between.